The 19 T cell receptor beta chains reported below all come from one sample, sequenced in a study of T cell changes during pregnancy in multiple sclerosis. Method: immunoSEQ multiplex PCR; TCRdb's copy keeps in-frame clones and lacks some. This sample has about 47,000 clones; 70% to 90% occur once, and the top ten carry around 2%. Sequenced material: peripheral blood, taken in the first trimester of pregnancy. All receptors derive from a female donor with multiple sclerosis, enrolled in a pregnancy study.

In nucleotides, the CDR3 is TGTGCCAGCAGTGCAAGACAGGGCCCCACTGAAGCTTTCTTT. Its protein is CASSARQGPTEAFF. The chain uses TRBV6-1 and TRBJ1-1; TRBD1 matches at 7 bases. Germline values: CDR1 MNHNS, CDR2 SASEGT. The trim removed 4 bases at V and 4 bases at J, leaving 6 bases unmatched. The length of the CDR3 is 14 residues.

The V call is TRBV5-1, the J call TRBJ2-7, with 7 bases lining up with TRBD1. The germline V gene has CDR1 SGHRS and CDR2 YFSETQ. The CDR3 is made up of 16 amino acids. J gave up 5 bases and V 0 bases, and 11 bases lay outside the gene matches. The DNA of the CDR3 is TGCGCCAGCAGCTTGGCCGGGACAGCCCTAGGAAACGAGCAGTACTTC. Protein product: CASSLAGTALGNEQYF.

V and J are TRBV18 and TRBJ2-1, with 12 bases fitting TRBD2. There are 16 residues in the CDR3. Germline V gene sequence: CDR1 KGHSH, CDR2 LQKENI. Trimming removed 1 base from V and 6 bases from J; junction bases left unmatched: 4. In DNA, the CDR3 is TGTGCCAGCTCACCACTCCTAGCGGGGGGGCGCAATGAGCAGTTCTTC. This sequence encodes CASSPLLAGGRNEQFF.

V and J are TRBV4-1 and TRBJ1-6, with no clear D. Germline-derived CDR1 and CDR2 are MGHRA and YSYEKL. V lost 0 bases and J lost 7, with 16 bases in between. This CDR3 comprises 17 residues. CDR3 region: CASSQDKAGLINSPLHF. The CDR3 DNA follows: TGCGCCAGCAGCCAAGATAAGGCTGGACTGATAAATTCACCCCTCCACTTT.

J is TRBJ1-5 and V is TRBV4-1; 9 bases are a match to TRBD1. The germline V gene encodes CDR1 MGHRA and CDR2 YSYEKL. J was trimmed by 7 bases and V by 4 bases; bases with no gene match: 14. This CDR3 is built from 17 residues. For the CDR3, the DNA is TGCGCCAGCAGCCCGGCGCGGGGGACAGGGTTGCGACAGCCCCAGCATTTT. This sequence encodes CASSPARGTGLRQPQHF.

The rearrangement links TRBV29-1 to TRBJ1-1; tentative D call: TRBD1 (5 bases). The CDR3 covers 15 residues. Germline values: CDR1 SQVTM, CDR2 ANQGSEA. V lost 4 bases and J lost 0, with 15 bases in between. The CDR3 region is CSVAAGWGMNTEAFF. The CDR3 DNA sequence: TGCAGCGTTGCGGCAGGCTGGGGCATGAACACTGAAGCTTTCTTT.

This clone showed up just once. The J gene is TRBJ1-2, the V gene TRBV4-1; TRBD1 aligns across 8 bases. CDR1 is MGHRA, CDR2 YSYEKL, per germline. V shed 4 bases, J shed 4 bases, and the junction held 8 bases outside the gene matches. CDR3 length: 15 residues. The CDR3 coding sequence is TGCGCCAGCAGCCCAGCCGACAGGGGAGGCTATGGCTACACCTTC. Its translation: CASSPADRGGYGYTF.

On this clone itself: The sample contains more than one DNA sequence encoding this CDR3. The J gene is TRBJ1-2, the V gene TRBV7-9, with 8 bases identical to TRBD1. Germline values: CDR1 SEHNR, CDR2 FQNEAQ (reference sequence). The V segment lost 2 bases and the J segment 6 bases; nucleotides outside the gene matches: 2. This CDR3 region has 13 residues. The CDR3 protein is CASSLTGGDGYTF. The CDR3 DNA follows: TGTGCCAGCAGCTTAACAGGGGGTGATGGCTACACCTTC.

The rearrangement uses TRBV18 and TRBJ2-1, with D perhaps matching TRBD1 (6 bases). The germline V and J ends were trimmed by 3 bases and 0 bases, with 12 bases remaining between them. CDR1 KGHSH and CDR2 LQKENI come from the germline V gene. This CDR3 has 16 amino acids. Written as DNA, the CDR3 is TGTGCCAGCTCACCCGGGACACCATTCTCCTACAATGAGCAGTTCTTC. The encoded protein is CASSPGTPFSYNEQFF.

This clone showed up just once. The chain uses TRBV9 and TRBJ2-1, with a possible D match to TRBD2 (6 bases). The CDR3 loop spans 15 amino acids. The ends were cut back, 2 bases at V and 7 bases at J, with 16 bases in the middle. Germline CDR1 SGDLS, CDR2 YYNGEE. The CDR3 here is CASSVRGEVRNEQFF. In DNA form, the CDR3 reads TGTGCCAGCAGCGTTCGCGGGGAAGTAAGGAATGAGCAGTTCTTC.

This clone was observed once. The chain links TRBV4-2 to TRBJ2-7; TRBD2 aligns across 12 bases. The CDR3 is 16 residues long. Germline loops: CDR1 LGHNA, CDR2 YNFKEQ. J was trimmed by 2 bases and V by 0 bases; bases with no gene match: 2. Here the CDR3 reads CASSQDLAGGAYEQYF. The DNA for the CDR3 is TGTGCCAGCAGCCAAGATCTAGCGGGGGGGGCCTACGAGCAGTACTTC.

The CDR3 nucleotides are TGCGCCAGCAGCTTGGTAGGGGGTGACACTGAAGCTTTCTTT. Encoded protein: CASSLVGGDTEAFF. This chain links TRBV5-1 with TRBJ1-1; D might be TRBD1 (6 bases). Germline lookup yields CDR1 SGHRS and CDR2 YFSETQ. Deletions cut 0 bases from V and 3 bases from J, with 9 bases between. CDR3 size: 14 residues.

This clone was observed once. The rearrangement joins TRBV2 to TRBJ1-1; D gene ambiguous. This CDR3 region has 13 residues. Germline V gene data show CDR1 as SNHLY and CDR2 as FYNNEI. V was clipped by 6 bases and J by 1 base, with 9 bases between them. As DNA, the CDR3 is TGTGCCAGCAGCCTGGAGACGAACACTGAAGCTTTCTTT. The encoded protein is CASSLETNTEAFF.

The chain combines TRBV30 with TRBJ1-1; maybe TRBD1 (5 bases). Trimming shortened V by 8 bases and J by 0 bases, and 7 bases separated the two germline ends. This CDR3 has 11 amino acids. From germline, CDR1 is GTSNPN and CDR2 SVGIG (reference sequence). In DNA, the CDR3 is TGTGCCACAGGACTGAACACTGAAGCTTTCTTT. Its translation: CATGLNTEAFF.

The chain carries TRBV2 and TRBJ2-3, with 11 nucleotides matching TRBD2. This CDR3 contains 16 residues. The germline V gene has CDR1 SNHLY and CDR2 FYNNEI. The V segment lost 6 bases and the J segment 2 bases; nucleotides outside the gene matches: 7. The CDR3 sequence: CASSLGSGGATDTQYF. The CDR3 DNA is TGTGCCAGCAGCCTTGGTAGCGGGGGGGCCACAGATACGCAGTATTTT. Full variable domain (rest looked up from reference TRBV2 and TRBJ2-3): EPEVTQTPSHQVTQMGQEVILRCVPISNHLYFYWYRQILGQKVEFLVSFYNNEISEKSEIFDDQFSVERPDGSNFTLKIRSTKLEDSAMYFCASSLGSGGATDTQYFGPGTRLTVL.

The chain joins TRBV21-1 to TRBJ2-7; the DNA was not used to check the table's D call, TRBD2. TRBV21-1 is a pseudogene segment. The CDR3 loop spans 17 amino acids. The chain's CDR3 is CASSRTSGGESSYEQYF. CDR3 in DNA: TGTGCCAGCAGCCGAACTAGCGGGGGGGAAAGCTCCTACGAGCAGTACTTC.

The J gene is TRBJ2-7, the V gene TRBV5-1; D remains unclear. CDR3 size: 14 residues. Trimming cost V 0 bases and J 2 bases, with 9 bases left between them. Germline lookup yields CDR1 SGHRS and CDR2 YFSETQ. CDR3 loop: CASSLADTPYEQYF. CDR3 sequence (DNA): TGCGCCAGCAGCTTGGCCGACACTCCCTACGAGCAGTACTTC.

The chain couples TRBV30 to TRBJ2-3, with D tentatively TRBD1 (5 bases). CDR1 is GTSNPN and CDR2 is SVGIG in the germline V gene (reference sequence). This CDR3 is 14 amino acids long. V was shortened by 1 base and J by 3 bases, with 11 bases between the two germline ends. CDR3 sequence (DNA): TGTGCCTGGAGTGGGTATCAGGGAACAGATACGCAGTATTTT. Translating it yields CAWSGYQGTDTQYF.

The J gene is TRBJ1-3, the V gene TRBV30; no reliable D call. CDR1 GTSNPN and CDR2 SVGIG come from the germline V gene (reference sequence). The CDR3 spans 11 residues. The CDR3 bases are TGTGCTCGGAGCTCTGGAAACACCATATATTTT. Protein sequence: CARSSGNTIYF.